This TCR beta chain was identified in a study of T cells in Graves' hyperthyroidism and ophthalmopathy. This clonotype came up many times. Its cognate antigen is unknown. Orbital computed tomography and thyroid ultrasound, together with serum TRAb and thyroxine and clinical symptoms, were used for diagnoses. This CDR3 has 15 amino acids. Germline-derived CDR1 and CDR2 are MNHNY and SVGAGI (reference sequence). V gave up 2 bases and J gave up 0 bases, with 11 bases separating them. The TCR beta CDR3 regions underwent amplification using RNA transcripts as the source. The HTBI primer set was used in a first-round RT-PCR of the TCR CDR3. Each CDR3 protein is one row after TCRdb ran MiXCR on the multiplex PCR reads. The table has over 45,000 distinct CDR3 sequences, less than 50% seen once; the top ten hold approximately 9.1%. General study results and limits: Researchers found most expanded thyroid clonotypes above 0.001 in blood as well. In the analysis, a 13 V-J model separated ophthalmopathy from stable hyperthyroidism. Model-based prediction identified ophthalmopathy a median around seven months prior to its onset.

This TCR was recovered from a woman in her fifties or sixties with Graves' ophthalmopathy. What was sequenced was blood. The chain carries TRBV6-6 and TRBJ2-7; tentatively, D is TRBD2 (6 bases). CDR3 nucleotides: TGTGCCAGCAGTTACGTGGGGGGAGGCTCCTACGAGCAGTACTTC. This translates into CASSYVGGGSYEQYF.